The 8 T cell receptor beta chains below were found in one sample sequenced in a study of T cell changes during pregnancy in multiple sclerosis. Sequencing used immunoSEQ multiplex PCR; TCRdb keeps in-frame clones, though not all of them. The sample includes over 85,000 clones, approximately 90% of them seen just once. This specimen consisted of peripheral blood, obtained in the second trimester of pregnancy. The receptors come from a female donor in good health, enrolled as a control in a pregnancy study.

The chain links TRBV7-9 to TRBJ1-4, with 9 nucleotides matching TRBD1. The V segment lost 4 bases and the J segment 6 bases; nucleotides outside the gene matches: 15. Germline values: CDR1 SEHNR, CDR2 FQNEAQ (reference sequence). The CDR3 spans 18 residues. The CDR3 protein is CASSSTRDRALRDEKLFF. CDR3 in DNA: TGTGCCAGCAGCTCAACCCGGGACAGGGCCTTGAGGGATGAAAAACTGTTTTTT.

The chain uses TRBV6-5 and TRBJ1-1; D unresolved. V was cut by 6 bases and J by 0 bases, with 8 bases left in between. Per germline, CDR1 MNHEY and CDR2 SVGAGI. The CDR3 length is 13 residues. CDR3 in DNA: TGTGCCAGCAGCCCGACATTGAACACTGAAGCTTTCTTT. It yields the protein CASSPTLNTEAFF.

The rearrangement joins TRBV5-1 to TRBJ1-2, with 8 positions matching TRBD1. The germline V gene encodes CDR1 SGHRS and CDR2 YFSETQ. CDR3 length: 13 residues. Trimming took 4 bases from V and 8 from J; bases not matched to a gene: 7. CDR3 nucleotide sequence: TGCGCCAGCAGCGCCGGGACAGGCGCGGGCTACACCTTC. Its protein product is CASSAGTGAGYTF.

CDR3 loop: CASSTRTGDSYEQYF. CDR3 sequence (DNA): TGTGCCAGTAGTACCCGGACAGGGGACAGCTACGAGCAGTACTTC. This chain links TRBV19 with TRBJ2-7; 9 bases line up with TRBD1. This CDR3 is built from 15 residues. The V segment lost 4 bases and the J segment 3 bases; nucleotides outside the gene matches: 7. Per the germline V gene, CDR1 is LNHDA and CDR2 is SQIVND (reference sequence).

V gene TRBV5-1 combines with J gene TRBJ2-1; a possible D gene is TRBD1 (5 bases). Germline assignment: CDR1 SGHRS and CDR2 YFSETQ. V was pared by 0 bases and J by 0 bases, with 13 bases between. The CDR3 spans 17 residues. The DNA of the CDR3 is TGCGCCAGCAGCTTGGCAAGGGGCGACGGCTCCTACAATGAGCAGTTCTTC. Protein sequence: CASSLARGDGSYNEQFF.

The chain combines TRBV28 with TRBJ1-3; no definite D call. Germline CDR1 MDHEN, CDR2 SYDVKM. V lost 7 bases and J lost 0, with 10 bases in between. There are 14 residues in the CDR3. CDR3 sequence: CASNKPLSGNTIYF. CDR3 DNA: TGTGCCAGCAATAAGCCCCTCTCTGGAAACACCATATATTTT.

The genes are TRBV4-2 and TRBJ2-3, with D possibly matching TRBD2 (7 bases). Germline V CDR1 and CDR2: LGHNA, YNFKEQ. This CDR3 has 16 amino acids. V was pared by 0 bases and J by 6 bases, with 16 bases between. As DNA, the CDR3 is TGTGCCAGCAGCCAAGATGGGACGGGGGGCTCCGATACGCAGTATTTT. It encodes CASSQDGTGGSDTQYF.

This chain links TRBV6-5 with TRBJ1-1; perhaps TRBD1 as D (5 bases). The CDR3 runs 14 residues. The V and J ends lost 3 bases and 1 base respectively, with 9 bases between them. Germline V lookup: CDR1 MNHEY, CDR2 SVGAGI. CDR3 nucleotide sequence: TGTGCCAGCAGTTATAGGGGCCCGAACACTGAAGCTTTCTTT. Amino acids: CASSYRGPNTEAFF.